The present entry profiles one TCR beta chain with its context. This CDR3 has 15 residues. Trimming removed 2 bases from V and 1 base from J, with 12 bases in between. Germline CDR1 SGDLS, CDR2 YYNGEE. The sample belongs to a study of blood T cell repertoires in COVID-19. As handled by the study authors: Researchers report that nucleated cell counts were estimated from reference gene primer amplification. Using immunoSEQ multiplex PCR, the repertoire was profiled, and TCRdb retains in-frame clones only, with some absent. The V and J calls and clone size were taken over from that table, and D and trimming were inferred from the DNA. The sample records roughly 170,000 clones, almost 80% being singletons.

The sequence was obtained from a woman aged 65 to 85 with acute or convalescent COVID-19. This sequence joins TRBV9 and TRBJ2-5; tentatively, D is TRBD2 (5 bases). Sequencing was done on a sample of peripheral blood. The CDR3 DNA reads TGTGCCAGCAGCGTCATGGAGCGGATCCAAGAGACCCAGTACTTC. This codes for CASSVMERIQETQYF.